Listed below are T cell receptor beta chains from one sample, sequenced in a study of T cell changes during pregnancy in multiple sclerosis. TCRdb keeps only in-frame clones here, not all; method: immunoSEQ multiplex PCR. The repertoire holds under 35,000 clones, with more than 70% as singletons. Sample: CD8+ T cells from peripheral blood mononuclear cells, taken after pregnancy. Source of these receptors: a female donor with multiple sclerosis, enrolled in a pregnancy study. The CDR3 runs from the conserved cysteine through the conserved F or W. Each record gives: V gene, clone size, D gene, J gene, CDR3 DNA, CDR3 protein. A D gene is named only where the DNA matches it firmly. Clone size is not always given. Where it is, it says once, few, many or a class for expanded clones.

V gene: TRBV10-2
clone size: -
D gene: TRBD1
J gene: TRBJ2-7
CDR3 DNA: TGCGCCAGCAGTCGACAGGGCCCATACGAGCAGTACTTC
CDR3 protein: CASSRQGPYEQYF

V gene: TRBV27
clone size: -
D gene: TRBD2
J gene: TRBJ2-1
CDR3 DNA: TGTGCCAGCAGTTGGGGGGGGAGCTCCTACAATGAGCAGTTCTTC
CDR3 protein: CASSWGGSSYNEQFF

V gene: TRBV29-1
clone size: -
D gene: -
J gene: TRBJ2-7
CDR3 DNA: TGCAGCGTTGGGCGGCAGGGGTCCTACGAGCAGTACTTC
CDR3 protein: CSVGRQGSYEQYF

V gene: TRBV10-3
clone size: once
D gene: TRBD2
J gene: TRBJ2-5
CDR3 DNA: TGTGCCATCAGTGGTGCTACCCCGGGACTAGCGTTCCTTTCAGAGACCCAGTACTTC
CDR3 protein: CAISGATPGLAFLSETQYF

V gene: TRBV2
clone size: once
D gene: -
J gene: TRBJ2-3
CDR3 DNA: TGTGCCAGCACTAGCGTGAGCACAGATACGCAGTATTTT
CDR3 protein: CASTSVSTDTQYF

V gene: TRBV5-1
clone size: -
D gene: TRBD1
J gene: TRBJ2-7
CDR3 DNA: TGCGCCAGCAGCGAGGGACAGACCTACGAGCAGTACTTC
CDR3 protein: CASSEGQTYEQYF

V gene: TRBV4-1
clone size: -
D gene: -
J gene: TRBJ1-4
CDR3 DNA: TGCGCCAGCAGCCAAGACAATGGACAGTCAAATGAAAAACTGTTTTTT
CDR3 protein: CASSQDNGQSNEKLFF

V gene: TRBV27
clone size: once
D gene: -
J gene: TRBJ2-3
CDR3 DNA: TGTGCCAGCAGGGAGGGGCAGTGGACAGATACGCAGTATTTT
CDR3 protein: CASREGQWTDTQYF

V gene: TRBV19
clone size: -
D gene: -
J gene: TRBJ2-2
CDR3 DNA: TGTGCCAGTAGTAAACTGGCCGGGGAGCTGTTTTTT
CDR3 protein: CASSKLAGELFF

V gene: TRBV19
clone size: -
D gene: -
J gene: TRBJ2-3
CDR3 DNA: TGTGCCAGTAGTATTGGCAGGGGATTCACAGATACGCAGTATTTT
CDR3 protein: CASSIGRGFTDTQYF

V gene: TRBV16
clone size: -
D gene: -
J gene: TRBJ2-3
CDR3 DNA: TGTGCCAGCAGCCAATCTGTCAGGGGCCTCACAGATACGCAGTATTTT
CDR3 protein: CASSQSVRGLTDTQYF

V gene: TRBV7-3
clone size: -
D gene: -
J gene: TRBJ1-1
CDR3 DNA: TGCGCCAGCAGCCAAGCCCCGGCTTCGGGGAACACTGAAGCTTTCTTT
CDR3 protein: CASSQAPASGNTEAFF

V gene: TRBV7-9
clone size: -
D gene: -
J gene: TRBJ2-5
CDR3 DNA: TGTGCCAGCAGCCGATTTAACCGAGACAGGTCACGACCTACAGAGACCCAGTACTTC
CDR3 protein: CASSRFNRDRSRPTETQYF

V gene: TRBV30
clone size: -
D gene: TRBD2
J gene: TRBJ2-3
CDR3 DNA: TGTGCCTTAGGTGGCGGGGGGGCAGGAGATACGCAGTATTTT
CDR3 protein: CALGGGGAGDTQYF

V gene: TRBV9
clone size: -
D gene: -
J gene: TRBJ2-7
CDR3 DNA: TGTGCCAGCAGCGGCGGGGCGGTCCACGAGCAGTACTTC
CDR3 protein: CASSGGAVHEQYF

V gene: TRBV6-5
clone size: -
D gene: -
J gene: TRBJ1-2
CDR3 DNA: TGTGCCAGCAGTTACCTGGGACTGTGGAATCAAGAGGGCTACACCTTC
CDR3 protein: CASSYLGLWNQEGYTF

V gene: TRBV21-1
clone size: once
D gene: -
J gene: TRBJ2-4
CDR3 DNA: TGTGCCAGCAGCAATTGGGTGGGAGGACGGGTAGGCAAAAACATTCAGTACTTC
CDR3 protein: CASSNWVGGRVGKNIQYF

V gene: TRBV18
clone size: -
D gene: -
J gene: TRBJ2-1
CDR3 DNA: TGTGCCAGCTCCCCCCTGGGGGGAGGCAATGAGCAGTTCTTC
CDR3 protein: CASSPLGGGNEQFF

V gene: TRBV19
clone size: -
D gene: -
J gene: TRBJ1-5
CDR3 DNA: TGTGCCAGTAGTATAATGGGCGGGGATAGCAATCAGCCCCAGCATTTT
CDR3 protein: CASSIMGGDSNQPQHF

V gene: TRBV19
clone size: -
D gene: -
J gene: TRBJ1-2
CDR3 DNA: TGTGCCAGTAGTATTCCCCGGGAGTACTGGGGTGGCTACACCTTC
CDR3 protein: CASSIPREYWGGYTF

V gene: TRBV5-1
clone size: -
D gene: -
J gene: TRBJ1-1
CDR3 DNA: TGCGCCAGCAGCTTGTACGGGGAGTATCTCGTTGAAGCTTTCTTT
CDR3 protein: CASSLYGEYLVEAFF

V gene: TRBV11-2
clone size: -
D gene: TRBD2
J gene: TRBJ2-7
CDR3 DNA: TGTGCCAGCAGCTTAGTTCTGAGCGGGGGGGCCTTGGACGAGCAGTACTTC
CDR3 protein: CASSLVLSGGALDEQYF

V gene: TRBV6-5
clone size: -
D gene: TRBD2
J gene: TRBJ2-3
CDR3 DNA: TGTGCCAGCAGTAGCGGGGGGCCCACAGATACGCAGTATTTT
CDR3 protein: CASSSGGPTDTQYF

V gene: TRBV6-5
clone size: -
D gene: -
J gene: TRBJ2-2
CDR3 DNA: TGTGCCAGCAGTTACTCCGGGGAGGTCGGGGAGCTGTTTTTT
CDR3 protein: CASSYSGEVGELFF